The clone carrying this T cell receptor beta chain showed up many times. TCRdb passed the 5' RACE reads through MiXCR, listing each CDR3 protein once. The sample contains 84,000 or so distinct CDR3 sequences, approximately 10% of which appear only once. The sample comes from a study of neurological immune-mediated disorders. Maryland, USA blood bank volunteers served as healthy controls. The sample consisted of PBMCs. This receptor was obtained from a man aged 35-49 years in good health.

CDR3 DNA: TGTGCCAGCAGATCGCCGTTCCTGCGGGATAAGTCGAACGAGCAGTACTTC. Protein sequence: CASRSPFLRDKSNEQYF. The chain uses TRBV6-2 or TRBV6-3 and TRBJ2-7; perhaps TRBD2 as D (6 bases). The CDR3 loop spans 17 amino acids. Per germline, CDR1 MNHEY and CDR2 SVGEGT. V shed 6 bases and J shed 5 bases, with 26 bases lying between them.